Listed here is a single T cell receptor beta chain. The data stem from a study of siplizumab effects on memory and regulatory T cells. Sequenced by immunoSEQ multiplex PCR; TCRdb stores in-frame clones only, minus some. In the table there are approximately 100,000 clones, 80% to 95% of which are singletons. Germline V gene lookup returns CDR1 SGHKS and CDR2 YYEKEE (reference sequence). The V end was cut by 0 bases, the J end by 7 bases, with 8 bases between. This CDR3 spans 13 amino acids. V is TRBV5-5 and J is TRBJ1-5, with a weak D call TRBD1 (5 bases). This clonotype originated in a human donor in good health. Sequenced: non-Treg CD4+ T cells sorted from blood. This CDR3 is CASSLGGEQPQHF. The CDR3, as DNA: TGTGCCAGCAGCTTGGGAGGGGAACAGCCCCAGCATTTT.